These 24 T cell receptor beta chains share one sample of origin, sequenced in a study of tumor-infiltrating lymphocytes in primary liver carcinoma (dated by TCRdb to about 2017). TRIzol reagent was used to extract blood RNA from unsorted whole blood, while the DNeasy Blood & Tissue kit provided the germline DNA. TCRdb lists the instrument as Illumina HiSeq 2500. A constant-region primer and ProtoScript II reverse transcriptase were used to reverse-transcribe TCRbeta-specific cDNA from roughly 480 ng total RNA. Construction of the TCRbeta libraries relied on three nested rounds of multiplex PCR, following a slightly modified ARM-PCR procedure. Multiplex TRBV1-TRBV30 forward primers and a Cbeta reverse primer were used in the first two PCR rounds, each of which was run for around 10 cycles. Using fastp trimming at Q25 and MiXCR clonotype assembly, TCRdb reanalyzed the public sequencing data and kept in-frame beta chains. Rows with one shared CDR3 protein collapse into an entry with the most common genes and DNA. The sample table holds about 320,000 distinct CDR3 sequences, of which roughly 60% were seen once. Together, the top ten hold over 15% of the sample.

Sequenced: peripheral blood. The receptors shown here come from a woman aged 25 to 39 with primary liver carcinoma and hepatitis B virus infection.

A note on this clonotype: The junction does not match germline at one end; this may be a read error. The V and J genes are TRBV6-6 and TRBJ2-3; D is uncertain. Per germline, CDR1 MNHNY and CDR2 SVGAGI (reference sequence). The CDR3 loop spans 13 amino acids. The CDR3 DNA reads as TGTGCCAGCAGTTACTCGACCGCAGAAACGCAGTATTTT. It specifies CASSYSTAETQYF.

This clonotype was counted at least ten times. V gene TRBV6-2 or TRBV6-3 combines with J gene TRBJ2-1; 7 nucleotides align to TRBD1. The germline CDR1 and CDR2 sequences are MNHEY and SVGEGT. V lost 2 bases to trimming and J lost 4 bases; unmatched junction nucleotides: 5. The CDR3 loop spans 15 amino acids. CDR3 bases: TGTGCCAGCAGTTACAGGGGGCGTTCTTACAATGAGCAGTTCTTC. It is translated as CASSYRGRSYNEQFF.

Points on this clonotype: Because the CDR3 is missing its conserved closing phenylalanine or tryptophan, this is likely a read error. This chain joins TRBV6-5 and TRBJ2-7, with TRBD1 matching over 7 bases. Germline CDR1 is MNHEY and CDR2 is SVGAGI. This CDR3 region has 13 residues. V lost 2 bases to trimming and J lost 6 bases; unmatched junction nucleotides: 4. In DNA, the CDR3 is TGTGCCAGCAGTTACGACAGGGCTAGCGAGCAGTACCTC. Translated: CASSYDRASEQYL.

The chain recombines TRBV24-1 with TRBJ2-3; D unclear. The CDR3 contains 15 residues. From germline, CDR1 is KGHDR and CDR2 SFDVKD. V lost 0 bases and J 1 base, leaving 7 bases between the germline ends. The CDR3 DNA sequence: TGTGCCACCAGTGATTTGTCCGCGGGCACAGATACGCAGTATTTT. As protein: CATSDLSAGTDTQYF.

With regard to this clonotype: The junction departs from germline at one end; a sequencing error may be responsible. The rearrangement links TRBV4-3 to TRBJ2-1; D is unclear. CDR3 length: 13 amino acids. The germline gives CDR1 LGHNA, CDR2 YSLEER. The CDR3, as DNA: TGCGCCAACAGCCGTGGGGTTTACAATGAGCAGTTCTTC. Amino acid sequence: CANSRGVYNEQFF.

Notes on this clonotype: The junction and the germline gene differ at one end; a read error may be behind it. The chain combines TRBV5-6 with TRBJ2-2; D is perhaps TRBD2 (6 bases). This CDR3 region has 15 residues. CDR1 SGHDT and CDR2 YYEEEE come from the germline V gene. The CDR3 nucleotides are TGTGCCAGCAGCCTGGCACCCAGAGTCACCCGGGAGCTGGTTTTT. It encodes CASSLAPRVTRELVF.

A remark on this clonotype: The junction departs from the called germline gene at one end, perhaps through a read error. The rearrangement uses TRBV11-3 and TRBJ2-3, with D perhaps TRBD2 (5 bases). The CDR3 contains 14 residues. Germline CDR1 SGHNT, CDR2 YENEEA. Written as DNA, the CDR3 is TGTGCCAGCAGCTTGAGCAGGAGGTCAGATATGCAGTATTTT. As protein: CASSLSRRSDMQYF.

This clonotype was observed a few times. J is TRBJ2-3 and V is TRBV7-9; D may be TRBD2 (6 bases). The CDR3 has 14 amino acids. Deletions cut 5 bases from V and 6 bases from J, with 15 bases between. Germline assignment: CDR1 SEHNR and CDR2 FQNEAQ (reference sequence). CDR3 nucleotides: TGTGCCAGCAGCCCCCAAGCGGGTACTGATACGCAGTATTTT. This translates into CASSPQAGTDTQYF.

This clonotype was seen only once. This chain uses TRBV7-9 with TRBJ2-4, with D perhaps being TRBD1 or TRBD2 (6 bases each). Germline V gene lookup returns CDR1 SEHNR and CDR2 FQNEAQ (reference sequence). Trimming removed 5 bases from V and 0 bases from J, with 17 bases in between. CDR3 size: 17 residues. The CDR3 DNA is TGTGCCAGCAGCAAAAACCCCGGGGGCACAGCCAAAAACATTCAGTACTTC. The encoded protein is CASSKNPGGTAKNIQYF. The entire variable domain, with the rest obtained from reference TRBV7-9 and TRBJ2-4, is as follows: DTGVSQNPRHKITKRGQNVTFRCDPISEHNRLYWYRQTLGQGPEFLTYFQNEAQLEKSRLLSDRFSAERPKGSFSTLEIQRTEQGDSAMYLCASSKNPGGTAKNIQYFGAGTRLSVL.

This clonotype appeared a few times. The chain's CDR3 is CASSLGGTPPDEQYF. The CDR3 DNA follows: TGTGCCAGCAGTTTAGGTGGTACCCCTCCTGATGAGCAGTACTTC. The J gene is TRBJ2-7, the V gene TRBV12-3 or TRBV12-4; no clear D gene. V was pared by 1 base and J by 7 bases, with 17 bases between. The CDR3 sequence is 15 residues long.

To note about this clonotype: A much larger clonotype is one base distant, so this may be a read error. The V call is TRBV6-5, the J call TRBJ2-1; tentatively, D is TRBD1 (6 bases). Trimming left V 5 bases short and J 6 bases short, with 14 bases between. Per the germline V gene, CDR1 is MNHEY and CDR2 is SVGAGI. The CDR3 sequence is 14 residues long. The CDR3 is CASSHGRGPNEQFF. For the CDR3, the DNA is TGTGCCAGCAGTCACGGCAGGGGTCCCAATGAGCAGTTCTTC.

This clonotype has just a few counts. The chain uses TRBV28 and TRBJ2-7; D is uncertain. This CDR3 has 11 amino acids. Trimming removed 10 bases at V and 5 bases at J, with 12 bases between. The germline V gene encodes CDR1 MDHEN and CDR2 SYDVKM. CDR3 region: CAIQSSHEQYF. The DNA of the CDR3 is TGTGCCATCCAAAGTTCCCACGAGCAGTACTTC.

A remark on this clonotype: Possible read error: a much larger clone is one base away. The chain recombines TRBV29-1 with TRBJ2-5; D tentatively fits TRBD1 or TRBD2 (5 bases each). Trimming pared 3 bases from V and 1 base from J, leaving 12 bases between. Germline V gene lookup returns CDR1 SQVTM and CDR2 ANQGSEA. The CDR3 length is 14 residues. The CDR3 loop reads CSVELVGVQETQYF. The CDR3 DNA reads as TGCAGCGTTGAGTTAGTGGGGGTCCAAGAGACCCAGTACTTC. Full variable domain (missing parts from reference TRBV29-1 and TRBJ2-5): SAVISQKPSRDICQRGTSLTIQCQVDSQVTMMFWYRQQPGQSLTLIATANQGSEATYESGFVIDKFPISRPNLTFSTLTVSNMSPEDSSIYLCSVELVGVQETQYFGPGTRLLVL.

A word on this clonotype: The CDR3 does not close with the conserved phenylalanine or tryptophan, likely indicating a read error. The chain combines TRBV12-3 or TRBV12-4 with TRBJ1-5; no definite D call. The V end lost 5 bases, the J end lost 3 bases, and 8 bases lay between the germline ends. This CDR3 region has 13 residues. CDR3 in DNA: TGTGCCAGCAGTGCTGGAAACAATCAGCCCCAGCATTAT. As protein: CASSAGNNQPQHY.

The chain is built from TRBV11-3 and TRBJ2-1; the D call may be TRBD1 or TRBD2 (5 bases each). Germline assignment: CDR1 SGHNT and CDR2 YENEEA. V was trimmed by 2 bases and J by 0 bases, leaving 14 bases between them. This CDR3 region has 17 residues. This chain's CDR3 is CASSLSLAGSSYNEQFF. The CDR3 nucleotides read TGTGCCAGCAGCTTAAGTCTGGCAGGGAGCTCCTACAATGAGCAGTTCTTC.

Of note for this clonotype: Here the CDR3 omits its conserved ending phenylalanine or tryptophan, so a read error is the likely source. J is TRBJ1-1 and V is TRBV5-4; the D is unclear. The V end was cut by 2 bases, the J end by 0 bases, with 11 bases between. Germline assignment: CDR1 SGHNT and CDR2 YYREEE (reference sequence). There are 15 residues in the CDR3. The CDR3 region has the DNA TGTGCCAGCAGCTTAGCGGACGGAATGAACACTGAAGCTTTCTCT. The encoded protein is CASSLADGMNTEAFS.

This clonotype has a single count. The chain links TRBV12-3 or TRBV12-4 to TRBJ2-7, with 10 bases matching TRBD2. Trimming cost V 6 bases and J 4 bases; bases outside gene matches: 12. The CDR3 totals 16 residues. CDR3 nucleotides: TGTGCCAGCAGCCTGCGGATTAGCGGGAGGTTTTACGAGCAGTACTTC. Translated: CASSLRISGRFYEQYF.

On this clonotype itself: This may come from a read error, since a much larger clone is one base off. The chain joins TRBV12-3 or TRBV12-4 to TRBJ1-4; D is unclear. Trimming took 7 bases from V and 4 from J, leaving 13 bases between them. The CDR3 loop spans 14 amino acids. The CDR3, as DNA: TGTGCCAGCACCCCAACACGGGGTAATGAAAAACTGTTTTTT. Its protein product is CASTPTRGNEKLFF.

The sample holds many counts of this clonotype. DNA for the CDR3: TGCAGCGTCCGACTAGCGGGAGGGTTCGGTAACATTCAGTACTTC. It yields the protein CSVRLAGGFGNIQYF. The J gene is TRBJ2-4, the V gene TRBV29-1; 14 nucleotides agree with TRBD2. V shed 6 bases and J 7 bases; nucleotides not matched to a gene: 8. The CDR3 runs 15 residues. Germline-derived CDR1 and CDR2 are SQVTM and ANQGSEA.

J is TRBJ1-1 and V is TRBV28; D is uncertain. Per the germline V gene, CDR1 is MDHEN and CDR2 is SYDVKM. Deletions cut 4 bases from V and 10 bases from J, with 13 bases between. The CDR3 loop spans 12 amino acids. The CDR3 here is CASSSHPRTAFF. CDR3 DNA sequence: TGTGCCAGCAGTTCCCATCCCCGGACAGCTTTCTTT.

On this clonotype itself: This may be a read error, as it is one base from a much larger clone. The rearrangement joins TRBV30 to TRBJ2-3; a possible D gene is TRBD1 (6 bases). Germline CDR1 and CDR2: GTSNPN and SVGIG (reference sequence). The CDR3 extends over 14 amino acids. With 5 bases removed from V and 2 bases from J, the gap between germline ends came to 14 bases. The CDR3 DNA reads TGTGCCTGGTGTAGAGGGACAATCACAGATACGCAGTATTTT. Encoded protein: CAWCRGTITDTQYF.

In the case of this clonotype: A much larger clone sits a single nucleotide away, making a read error possible. The chain joins TRBV29-1 to TRBJ2-7; 7 bases fit TRBD1. Per the germline V gene, CDR1 is SQVTM and CDR2 is ANQGSEA. The CDR3 loop spans 13 amino acids. The CDR3 DNA reads TGCAGCGTTGTAGAGGCAGGGGGTTACGAGCGGTACTTC. Translation gives CSVVEAGGYERYF.

This clonotype was seen more than once but under ten times. V is TRBV4-1 and J is TRBJ1-4; a possible D gene is TRBD1 (5 bases). Trimming shortened V by 2 bases and J by 5 bases, and 12 bases separated the two germline ends. The germline V gene encodes CDR1 MGHRA and CDR2 YSYEKL. The CDR3 length is 15 residues. The CDR3: CASSQRGNGNEKLFF. CDR3 coding DNA: TGCGCCAGCAGCCAACGGGGGAATGGAAATGAAAAACTGTTTTTT.

Turning to this clonotype: Just one base apart from a much larger clone, this may be a read error. V gene TRBV29-1 combines with J gene TRBJ2-5; 10 nucleotides match TRBD2. The CDR3 covers 17 residues. Germline loops: CDR1 SQVTM, CDR2 ANQGSEA. The V gene end was trimmed by 6 bases and the J gene end by 0 bases; junction bases not matched to a gene: 13. Written as DNA, the CDR3 is TGCAGCGTAGGGACGACCAGGACTAGCGGATACCAAGAGACCCAGTACTTC. Amino acid sequence: CSVGTTRTSGYQETQYF.